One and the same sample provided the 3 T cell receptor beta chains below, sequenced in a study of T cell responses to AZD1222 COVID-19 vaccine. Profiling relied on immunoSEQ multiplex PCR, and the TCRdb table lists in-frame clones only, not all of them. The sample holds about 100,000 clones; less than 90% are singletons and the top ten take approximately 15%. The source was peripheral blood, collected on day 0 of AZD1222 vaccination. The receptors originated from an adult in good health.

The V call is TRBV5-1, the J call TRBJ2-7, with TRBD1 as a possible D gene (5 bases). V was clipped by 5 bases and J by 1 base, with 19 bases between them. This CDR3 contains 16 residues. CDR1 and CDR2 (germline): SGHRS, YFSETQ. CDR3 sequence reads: CASSALVGAGSYEQYF. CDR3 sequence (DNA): TGCGCCAGCAGTGCCCTAGTTGGGGCAGGATCCTACGAGCAGTACTTC.

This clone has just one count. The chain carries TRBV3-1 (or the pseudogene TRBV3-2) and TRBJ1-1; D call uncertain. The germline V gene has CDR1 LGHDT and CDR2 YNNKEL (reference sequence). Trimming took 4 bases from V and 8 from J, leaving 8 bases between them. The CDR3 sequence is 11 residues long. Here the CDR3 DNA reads TGTGCCAGCAGCCGCCTAGGGGAAGCTTTCTTT. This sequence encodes CASSRLGEAFF.

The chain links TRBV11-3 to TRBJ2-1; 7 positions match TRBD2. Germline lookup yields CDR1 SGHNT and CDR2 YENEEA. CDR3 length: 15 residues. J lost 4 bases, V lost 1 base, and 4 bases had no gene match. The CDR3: CASSLGGTKYNEQFF. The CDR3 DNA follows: TGTGCCAGCAGCTTAGGCGGGACTAAGTACAATGAGCAGTTCTTC.